These 14 T cell receptor beta chains came from one sample sequenced in a study of cytomegalovirus exposure and HLA in healthy donors (dated by TCRdb to the late 2010s). The protocol used for the library was the immunoSEQ multiplex PCR assay. The multiplex PCR relied on a mix of 60 forward primers for TCR Vbeta segments and 13 reverse primers for TCR Jbeta segments. The immuneACCESS repertoire file appears here via TCRdb, limited to in-frame rearrangements. These files lack a portion of the clones; in checked studies, under half of the deficit traces to unresolved V genes, and the cause of the others is not known. This sample holds more than 60,000 clones; over 75% were observed only once. In total, the top ten clones hold roughly 4.7% of the sample. The sample was PBMCs. The origin of the receptors is a woman aged 25 to 39 in good health and CMV-seronegative.

The chain joins TRBV2 to TRBJ2-5, with D perhaps TRBD1 (5 bases). The CDR3 totals 14 residues. V gave up 6 bases and J gave up 6 bases, with 17 bases separating them. Germline loops: CDR1 SNHLY, CDR2 FYNNEI. The CDR3 nucleotides read TGTGCCAGCAGACCGAGTGGGGCCTTGAAGACCCAGTACTTC. This gives the protein CASRPSGALKTQYF.

This clone was seen a few times. J is TRBJ2-1 and V is TRBV29-1, with unresolved D. The CDR3 has 14 residues. Germline CDR1 is SQVTM and CDR2 is ANQGSEA. V was cut by 6 bases and J by 0 bases, with 12 bases left in between. In DNA form, the CDR3 reads TGCAGCGTCTCTAAAGCCGACTCCTACAATGAGCAGTTCTTC. Translating it yields CSVSKADSYNEQFF.

This rearrangement joins TRBV4-3 to TRBJ2-6; 7 bases map to TRBD1. J lost 0 bases, V lost 3 bases, and 5 bases had no gene match. The CDR3 spans 17 residues. Germline lookup yields CDR1 LGHNA and CDR2 YSLEER. The chain's CDR3 is CASSHRGTVSGANVLTF. CDR3 nucleotides: TGCGCCAGCAGCCACCGTGGGACAGTCTCTGGGGCCAACGTCCTGACTTTC.

J is TRBJ1-2 and V is TRBV30; D gene uncertain. Germline V gene lookup returns CDR1 GTSNPN and CDR2 SVGIG (reference sequence). The CDR3 is 12 amino acids. V lost 2 bases to trimming and J lost 8 bases, with 12 bases between them. The CDR3 region is CAWSTRTWGYTF. CDR3 sequence (DNA): TGTGCCTGGAGTACCAGAACCTGGGGCTACACCTTC. The whole variable domain, filled in from reference TRBV30 and TRBJ1-2, reads SQTIHQWPATLVQPVGSPLSLECTVEGTSNPNLYWYRQAAGRGLQLLFYSVGIGQISSEVPQNLSASRPQDRQFILSSKKLLLSDSGFYLCAWSTRTWGYTFGSGTRLTVV.

This chain uses TRBV5-1 with TRBJ2-7, with TRBD2 matching 7 bases. Trimming removed 0 bases from V and 5 bases from J; junction bases left unmatched: 11. Germline V gene data show CDR1 as SGHRS and CDR2 as YFSETQ. This CDR3 is 16 amino acids long. The CDR3 here is CASSLAGEGTFNEQYF. CDR3 nucleotides: TGCGCCAGCAGCTTGGCCGGGGAGGGAACCTTCAACGAGCAGTACTTC.

Notes on this clone: Other nucleotide sequences in the sample specify the same CDR3. The chain recombines TRBV14 with TRBJ2-3; D ambiguous. The CDR3 has 12 residues. V lost 4 bases, J lost 4 bases, and 6 bases lay in between. Germline V CDR1 and CDR2: SGHDN, FVKESK. CDR3 loop: CASSPGADTQYF. The CDR3 nucleotides read TGTGCCAGCAGCCCTGGAGCAGATACGCAGTATTTT.

This clone occurred once. V and J are TRBV6-1 and TRBJ2-7, with TRBD1 as a possible D gene (5 bases). Trimming removed 10 bases from V and 0 bases from J, with 10 bases in between. The CDR3 contains 12 residues. Germline CDR1 reads MNHNS; CDR2 reads SASEGT. CDR3 sequence: CATWTSSYEQYF. The CDR3, as DNA: TGTGCCACCTGGACAAGCTCCTACGAGCAGTACTTC.

The gene calls are TRBV30 and TRBJ2-3; 9 bases align to TRBD2. Looked up from germline, CDR1 is GTSNPN and CDR2 is SVGIG (reference sequence). This CDR3 has 14 residues. V was pared by 1 base and J by 5 bases, with 4 bases of the junction left unmatched. The CDR3 sequence: CAWSGLAVGDTQYF. The CDR3 nucleotides are TGTGCCTGGAGTGGACTAGCGGTTGGAGATACGCAGTATTTT.

In its sample, this clone was seen once. This chain connects TRBV30 to TRBJ2-5, with 12 bases lining up with TRBD1. The CDR3 is 12 residues long. Germline-derived CDR1 and CDR2 are GTSNPN and SVGIG (reference sequence). V gave up 7 bases and J gave up 5 bases; unmatched junction bases: 2. This CDR3 is CALGQGAETQYF. The CDR3 DNA sequence: TGTGCCTTGGGACAGGGGGCTGAGACCCAGTACTTC.

This rearrangement joins TRBV7-8 to TRBJ2-1; TRBD1 might be the D (6 bases). The V gene lost 1 base and the J gene lost 2 bases, with 6 bases spanning the gap. Germline CDR1 and CDR2: SGHVS and FQNEAQ. The CDR3 consists of 14 residues. The CDR3 loop is CASSLGGPYNEQFF. The CDR3, as DNA: TGTGCCAGCAGCTTAGGGGGGCCCTACAATGAGCAGTTCTTC. Combining the CDR3 with reference TRBV7-8 and TRBJ2-1 gives the whole variable domain GAGVSQSPRYKVAKRGQDVALRCDPISGHVSLFWYQQALGQGPEFLTYFQNEAQLDKSGLPSDRFFAERPEGSVSTLKIQRTQQEDSAVYLCASSLGGPYNEQFFGPGTRLTVL.

V is TRBV19 and J is TRBJ1-5; D may be TRBD1 (6 bases). Germline V gene sequence: CDR1 LNHDA, CDR2 SQIVND (reference sequence). V lost 5 bases and J 3 bases, leaving 11 bases between the germline ends. The CDR3 spans 14 residues. The CDR3 sequence: CASSQTGPNQPQHF. The CDR3 DNA sequence: TGTGCCAGTAGTCAAACAGGGCCCAATCAGCCCCAGCATTTT.

V and J are TRBV2 and TRBJ1-2; D perhaps matches TRBD1 (6 bases). Trimming shortened V by 3 bases and J by 4 bases, and 15 bases separated the two germline ends. Germline V lookup: CDR1 SNHLY, CDR2 FYNNEI. CDR3 length: 15 residues. CDR3 amino acids: CASSDGQGSLYGYTF. CDR3 nucleotides: TGTGCCAGCAGTGACGGGCAGGGGTCTCTCTATGGCTACACCTTC.

J is TRBJ2-1 and V is TRBV4-3; 9 nucleotides align to TRBD1. The CDR3 is made up of 17 amino acids. With V trimmed by 4 bases and J by 4 bases, 11 bases remained unmatched. Germline V gene sequence: CDR1 LGHNA, CDR2 YSLEER. CDR3 region: CASSPDVGTGRYNEQFF. CDR3 nucleotides: TGCGCCAGCAGCCCTGACGTTGGGACAGGGCGATACAATGAGCAGTTCTTC.

The V and J genes are TRBV10-1 and TRBJ2-1; 13 bases map to TRBD2. V shed 8 bases and J 8 bases; nucleotides not matched to a gene: 6. Per the germline V gene, CDR1 is WNHNN and CDR2 is SYGVQD (reference sequence). The CDR3 consists of 14 residues. CDR3 sequence: CASATSGRPHEQFF. The DNA for the CDR3 is TGCGCCAGCGCGACTAGCGGGAGGCCTCATGAGCAGTTCTTC.